This TCR beta chain was observed in a study of shared clonotypes between healthy human individuals. The CDR3 loop spans 13 amino acids. From germline, CDR1 is MGHRA and CDR2 YSYEKL. Germline trimming cut 5 bases from V and 0 bases from J; bases unmatched to any gene: 0. Method: immunoSEQ multiplex PCR; TCRdb's copy keeps in-frame clones and lacks some. The sample lists approximately 650,000 clones, roughly 96% seen once, with approximately 0.1% in the top ten. It was CD45RO-negative cells, positively selected for CCR7, that made up naive CD8 cells, with terminally differentiated effector memory CD45RA+ cells excluded.

The sample was naive CD8+ T cells sorted from blood. The V call is TRBV4-1, the J call TRBJ1-2; 7 bases are a match to TRBD1. This TCR was recovered from a woman aged 25 to 45 in good health. CDR3 coding DNA: TGCGCCAGCAGCGGGACAGCTAACTATGGCTACACCTTC. Its translation: CASSGTANYGYTF.